These 26 T cell receptor beta chains originate from one sample sequenced in a study of molecular identifiers for immune sequencing clone quantification (dated by TCRdb to about 2018). Library creation used PCR. For sequencing, a NextSeq 500 was employed. In-frame beta chains were kept once TCRdb had trimmed the public reads at Q25 with fastp and called clones with MiXCR. Rows with one shared CDR3 protein collapse into an entry with the most common genes and DNA. Across this sample there are more than 550,000 distinct CDR3 sequences, with about 25% seen only once. About 0.81% of the sample is in the top ten clones. Sequencing used naive CD8+ T cells from blood, with Jurkat cell RNA spiked in. The cell subset or site label here, explained by the study, means: FACS-sorted CD8+CD4-CCR7+CD45RA+ naive T cells. These receptors were taken from a human donor in good health. Some libraries in this study had Jurkat cell RNA spiked in.

V and J are TRBV28 and TRBJ2-3, with D maybe TRBD1 (6 bases). The CDR3 runs to 15 residues. Per the germline V gene, CDR1 is MDHEN and CDR2 is SYDVKM. Trimming pared 4 bases from V and 5 bases from J, leaving 16 bases between. In nucleotides, the CDR3 is TGTGCCAGCAGTTCGGGACACCCGATAGGAGATACGCAGTATTTT. Its translation: CASSSGHPIGDTQYF.

This clonotype has a count of ten or more. The chain's CDR3 is CSAKGQKNIQYF. Here the CDR3 DNA reads TGCAGTGCCAAGGGGCAAAAAAACATTCAGTACTTC. The V gene is TRBV20-1, the J gene TRBJ2-4; tentative D call: TRBD1 (5 bases). Per germline, CDR1 DFQATT and CDR2 SNEGSKA (reference sequence). Trimming shortened V by 6 bases and J by 4 bases, and 10 bases separated the two germline ends. The CDR3 extends over 12 amino acids.

This clonotype was detected a few times. The V gene is TRBV5-4, the J gene TRBJ2-7; 9 bases map to TRBD1. The CDR3 loop spans 14 amino acids. V lost 4 bases and J lost 3; bases outside the gene matches: 5. Germline lookup yields CDR1 SGHNT and CDR2 YYREEE (reference sequence). The CDR3 protein is CASSVTGGHYEQYF. The DNA for the CDR3 is TGTGCCAGCAGCGTCACAGGGGGCCACTACGAGCAGTACTTC.

In its sample, this clonotype was seen many times. The chain couples TRBV9 to TRBJ2-3, with a weak D call TRBD2 (6 bases). CDR3 length: 15 amino acids. V lost 0 bases to trimming and J lost 4 bases, with 12 bases between them. The germline V gene encodes CDR1 SGDLS and CDR2 YYNGEE. The CDR3 DNA reads TGTGCCAGCAGCGTAGAGTGGGGGGTGTCAGATACGCAGTATTTT. As protein: CASSVEWGVSDTQYF.

This clonotype was recorded a few times. The chain recombines TRBV15 with TRBJ1-1, with 7 bases aligning to TRBD1. The trim removed 11 bases at V and 3 bases at J, leaving 12 bases unmatched. CDR3 length equals 14 residues. From germline, CDR1 is LNHNV and CDR2 YYDKDF (reference sequence). CDR3: CAVRGGAEYTEAFF. Written as DNA, the CDR3 is TGTGCCGTACGAGGGGGCGCAGAGTACACTGAAGCTTTCTTT.

The DNA for the CDR3 is TGTGCCAGCAGCGTAGAGACAGCGTACCAAGAGACCCAGTACTTC. Amino acids: CASSVETAYQETQYF. The chain carries TRBV9 and TRBJ2-5, with D possibly TRBD1 on 5 matching bases. The germline V and J ends were trimmed by 0 bases and 0 bases, with 9 bases remaining between them. Germline V gene data show CDR1 as SGDLS and CDR2 as YYNGEE. CDR3 length equals 15 residues.

This clonotype was detected ten times or more. The V call is TRBV6-5, the J call TRBJ1-1; D ambiguous. The V end lost 7 bases, the J end lost 4 bases, and 10 bases lay between the germline ends. Germline loops: CDR1 MNHEY, CDR2 SVGAGI. This CDR3 contains 12 residues. This chain's CDR3 is CASTRASTEAFF. CDR3 DNA: TGTGCCAGCACTAGGGCGTCCACTGAAGCTTTCTTT.

As regards this clonotype: With a much larger clone just one base away, this may be a read error. The gene calls are TRBV4-1 and TRBJ1-4, with unresolved D. With 4 bases removed from V and 4 bases from J, the gap between germline ends came to 16 bases. Per germline, CDR1 MGHRA and CDR2 YSYEKL. The CDR3 covers 16 residues. The CDR3 DNA is TGCGCCAGCAGCCGAGAGTCCGATGCTAGTAATGAAAAACTGTTTTTT. This codes for CASSRESDASNEKLFF.

The chain carries TRBV19 and TRBJ1-5; maybe TRBD1 (6 bases). This CDR3 is built from 14 residues. Germline assignment: CDR1 LNHDA and CDR2 SQIVND (reference sequence). Trimming cost V 5 bases and J 3 bases, with 11 bases left between them. The CDR3 DNA reads as TGTGCCAGTAGTCCAGGGGTCCTCAATCAGCCCCAGCATTTT. Encoded protein: CASSPGVLNQPQHF.

The gene calls are TRBV12-5 and TRBJ2-1, with D tentatively TRBD1 or TRBD2 (5 bases each). From germline, CDR1 is LGHNT and CDR2 FRNRAP. The V gene lost 3 bases and the J gene lost 8 bases, with 11 bases spanning the gap. CDR3 length equals 13 residues. This chain's CDR3 is CASGFGGSDEQFF. The DNA for the CDR3 is TGTGCTAGTGGTTTTGGGGGTAGCGATGAGCAGTTCTTC. Filled out from reference TRBV12-5 and TRBJ2-1, the complete variable domain reads DARVTQTPRHKVTEMGQEVTMRCQPILGHNTVFWYRQTMMQGLELLAYFRNRAPLDDSGMPKDRFSAEMPDATLATLKIQPSEPRDSAVYFCASGFGGSDEQFFGPGTRLTVL.

The rearrangement joins TRBV10-2 to TRBJ2-1, with TRBD1 matching over 9 bases. Per germline, CDR1 WSHSY and CDR2 SAAADI. The ends lost 7 bases at V and 8 bases at J; junction bases unmatched: 12. The CDR3 has 15 residues. In DNA form, the CDR3 reads TGCGCCAGCAAAGATAGACAGGGGGGGTTCTATGAGCAGTTCTTC. Translation gives CASKDRQGGFYEQFF.

This clonotype has a count of ten or more. The genes are TRBV6-6 and TRBJ2-3; TRBD2 aligns across 8 bases. The germline V gene has CDR1 MNHNY and CDR2 SVGAGI (reference sequence). The CDR3 is made up of 14 amino acids. V shed 8 bases, J shed 4 bases, and the junction held 8 bases outside the gene matches. The CDR3, as DNA: TGTGCCAGCGGATTAACTAGCGGCGCAGATACGCAGTATTTT. Its translation: CASGLTSGADTQYF.

This clonotype was seen only a few times. The rearrangement joins TRBV4-3 to TRBJ2-7; weak D call: TRBD2 (5 bases). The CDR3 extends over 17 amino acids. Trimming cost V 0 bases and J 2 bases, with 17 bases left between them. The V gene's germline CDR1 is LGHNA and CDR2 YSLEER. CDR3 loop: CASSQDPPLAGPYEQYF. The CDR3 DNA follows: TGCGCCAGCAGCCAAGATCCCCCTCTAGCTGGACCCTACGAGCAGTACTTC.

On this clonotype: A much larger clone differs by one base, so this may be a read error. CDR3 in DNA: TGTGCCAGCAGTTTCCACAAGGACCAAGAGACCCAGTACTTC. The encoded protein is CASSFHKDQETQYF. This rearrangement joins TRBV12-3 or TRBV12-4 to TRBJ2-5; D gene unclear. The length of the CDR3 is 14 residues. V lost 3 bases and J 0 bases, leaving 8 bases between the germline ends.

This clonotype was found a few times. The chain links TRBV6-2 or TRBV6-3 to TRBJ1-6; D is uncertain. In germline, CDR1 is MNHEY, CDR2 SVGEGT. The CDR3 length is 16 residues. Trimming left V 0 bases short and J 5 bases short, with 11 bases between. Written as DNA, the CDR3 is TGTGCCAGCAGTTACTCGCGGAACAGTCATAATTCACCCCTCCACTTT. Protein: CASSYSRNSHNSPLHF.

This clonotype has ten or more counts. The rearrangement joins TRBV7-9 to TRBJ2-1; D unresolved. The CDR3 runs 12 residues. Germline assignment: CDR1 SEHNR and CDR2 FQNEAQ (reference sequence). Trimming stripped 5 bases from V and 10 bases from J, with 12 bases between. The CDR3 nucleotides are TGTGCCAGCAGCACCTACAACCAAGAGCAGTTCTTC. Its translation is CASSTYNQEQFF.

A remark on this clonotype: A read error may be the cause here, since a much bigger clone is one base away. This chain uses TRBV25-1 with TRBJ2-5; either TRBD1 or TRBD2 may supply D (5 bases each). The V end lost 10 bases, the J end lost 4 bases, and 19 bases lay between the germline ends. CDR3 length equals 14 residues. Looked up from germline, CDR1 is MGHDK and CDR2 is SYGVNS. The CDR3 protein is CATGTDITLETQYF. The CDR3 region has the DNA TGTGCCACCGGGACGGACATAACCCTAGAGACCCAGTACTTC.

Worth noting for this clonotype: Compared with germline, one end of the junction differs, possibly owing to a read error. V and J are TRBV7-7 and TRBJ2-5, with 14 bases matching TRBD2. Germline V lookup: CDR1 SSHAT, CDR2 FNYEAQ (reference sequence). This CDR3 contains 16 residues. The CDR3 DNA reads TGTGCTAGCAGCCGTGGGACTAGCGGGAGCAGGGAGACCCAGTACTTC. This translates into CASSRGTSGSRETQYF.

Turning to this clonotype: This clone may be a read error of a much larger clone one base away. V and J are TRBV7-9 and TRBJ2-7, with D uncertain. This CDR3 has 14 amino acids. Germline CDR1 SEHNR, CDR2 FQNEAQ (reference sequence). This chain's CDR3 is CARSSDGSSYEQYF. The CDR3 coding sequence is TGTGCCCGCAGCTCGGACGGTAGCTCCTACGAGCAGTACTTC.

The chain employs TRBV2 and TRBJ2-4; TRBD1 or TRBD2 may be the D gene (5 bases each). The CDR3 covers 17 residues. Germline values: CDR1 SNHLY, CDR2 FYNNEI. Between the trimmed V and J ends, which lost 2 bases and 0 bases, there was a span of 14 bases. Here the CDR3 reads CASSERGRDLAKNIQYF. CDR3 nucleotides: TGTGCCAGCAGTGAACGAGGAAGGGACCTAGCCAAAAACATTCAGTACTTC.

This clonotype was detected only once. This clone may be a read error of a much larger clone one base away. This chain connects TRBV5-6 to TRBJ2-3, with 10 bases aligning to TRBD2. CDR1 is SGHDT and CDR2 is YYEEEE in the germline V gene. This CDR3 spans 15 amino acids. After removal of 5 bases from V and 8 bases from J, the junction contained 11 bases not matched to a gene. CDR3 amino acids: CASRTSGGALGTQYF. Written as DNA, the CDR3 is TGTGCCAGCAGGACGAGCGGGGGGGCTCTAGGTACGCAGTATTTT.

This clonotype has just a few counts. This chain links TRBV12-3 or TRBV12-4 with TRBJ2-1, with 12 bases identical to TRBD2. The CDR3 spans 20 residues. V gave up 6 bases and J gave up 8 bases; unmatched junction bases: 23. The CDR3 here is CASRGTEGRGSSGGVDEQFF. For the CDR3, the DNA is TGTGCCAGCAGGGGTACGGAGGGGCGCGGTTCTAGCGGGGGGGTTGATGAGCAGTTCTTC.

This chain uses TRBV20-1 with TRBJ1-1; the D is unclear. Trimming cost V 6 bases and J 6 bases, with 23 bases left between them. The CDR3 contains 15 residues. Per the germline V gene, CDR1 is DFQATT and CDR2 is SNEGSKA (reference sequence). The CDR3 loop is CSATDGSRVGAEAFF. The CDR3 DNA follows: TGCAGTGCAACCGACGGCTCGCGGGTTGGGGCTGAAGCTTTCTTT.

The J gene is TRBJ2-5, the V gene TRBV5-6, with D possibly called TRBD1 or TRBD2 (5 bases each). Germline V gene sequence: CDR1 SGHDT, CDR2 YYEEEE. The CDR3 sequence is 16 residues long. V dropped 0 bases and J dropped 0 bases, with 12 bases sitting between them. CDR3 nucleotides: TGTGCCAGCAGCTTGGATGGCAGGGAGTACCAAGAGACCCAGTACTTC. Its translation is CASSLDGREYQETQYF. The entire variable domain, with the rest obtained from reference TRBV5-6 and TRBJ2-5, is as follows: DAGVTQSPTHLIKTRGQQVTLRCSPKSGHDTVSWYQQALGQGPQFIFQYYEEEERQRGNFPDRFSGHQFPNYSSELNVNALLLGDSALYLCASSLDGREYQETQYFGPGTRLLVL.

There are many counts of this clonotype. The chain couples TRBV28 to TRBJ2-7, with 8 bases fitting TRBD1. V shed 2 bases and J 5 bases; nucleotides not matched to a gene: 2. This CDR3 region has 13 residues. CDR1 MDHEN and CDR2 SYDVKM come from the germline V gene. The CDR3 protein is CASSLQTGDEQYF. The CDR3 nucleotides read TGTGCCAGCAGTTTACAGACAGGGGACGAGCAGTACTTC.

The chain couples TRBV6-1 to TRBJ1-2; TRBD1 agrees at 7 bases. V lost 6 bases to trimming and J lost 3 bases; unmatched junction nucleotides: 4. Germline CDR1 MNHNS, CDR2 SASEGT. The CDR3 has 13 amino acids. This CDR3 reads CASREQGYYGYTF. CDR3 coding DNA: TGTGCCAGCAGAGAACAGGGGTACTATGGCTACACCTTC.